Presented here are 32 T cell receptor beta chains from one specimen sequenced in a study of human T cells and chemical hapten exposure. Regarding time point: pre-sensitization, week 0. Treatment noted: therapeutic diphenylcyclopropenone sensitization with weekly scalp DPC. TCRdb processed the RACE reads anew with MiXCR; each CDR3 protein has one entry. The sample has more than 250,000 distinct CDR3 sequences, 8.6% seen once. Sample: whole blood, taken in connection with sensitization to the hapten diphenylcyclopropenone (DPC). All receptors derive from a woman between 40 and 50 years old with alopecia areata. Some clones in this sample may be carry-over from other donors' samples.

This clonotype was picked up a small number of times. The chain combines TRBV6-5 with TRBJ1-5; D remains unclear. Germline V gene lookup returns CDR1 MNHEY and CDR2 SVGAGI. CDR3 size: 13 residues. Trimming shortened V by 0 bases and J by 7 bases, and 7 bases separated the two germline ends. The CDR3 spells CASSYSKAQPQHF. The CDR3 coding sequence is TGTGCCAGCAGTTACTCGAAAGCACAGCCCCAGCATTTT.

This clonotype was counted at least ten times. The chain couples TRBV21-1 to TRBJ2-3; the table's D call, TRBD2, has no DNA check behind it. TRBV21-1 is designated a pseudogene. The CDR3 has 18 residues. The CDR3: CASSKEAGLTYHTDTQYF. In DNA, the CDR3 is TGTGCCAGCAGCAAAGAAGCCGGACTCACATACCACACAGATACGCAGTATTTT.

This clonotype was counted a few times. The gene calls are TRBV10-3 and TRBJ2-2, with a tentative D call TRBD2 (6 bases). Germline values: CDR1 ENHRY, CDR2 SYGVKD. The ends were cut back, 6 bases at V and 6 bases at J, with 20 bases in the middle. The CDR3 length is 16 residues. The CDR3 DNA follows: TGTGCCATCAGCCCCTTCACAGCGGGTGGTTCCGGGGAGCTGTTTTTT. This sequence encodes CAISPFTAGGSGELFF.

The table lists this clonotype with a few counts. The chain's CDR3 is CASSYSRGDTGELFF. In DNA, the CDR3 is TGTGCCAGCAGTTATAGTCGGGGCGACACCGGGGAGCTGTTTTTT. The V gene is TRBV6-2 or TRBV6-3, the J gene TRBJ2-2; D assignment may be TRBD1 or TRBD2 (5 bases each). Per the germline V gene, CDR1 is MNHEY and CDR2 is SVGEGT. The ends were cut back, 3 bases at V and 3 bases at J, with 11 bases in the middle. The length of the CDR3 is 15 residues.

This clonotype has just a few counts. This chain connects TRBV5-4 to TRBJ2-7, with TRBD2 as a possible D gene (5 bases). Trimming cost V 4 bases and J 0 bases, with 11 bases left between them. This CDR3 has 14 amino acids. CDR1 is SGHNT, CDR2 YYREEE, per germline (reference sequence). The CDR3 coding sequence is TGTGCCAGCAGCCCGGACTCCACCTCCTACGAGCAGTACTTC. Translating it yields CASSPDSTSYEQYF.

This clonotype was counted between two and nine times. This chain joins TRBV9 and TRBJ2-3; the match to TRBD2 covers 10 bases. This CDR3 spans 19 amino acids. The germline gives CDR1 SGDLS, CDR2 YYNGEE. The V gene end was trimmed by 4 bases and the J gene end by 2 bases; junction bases not matched to a gene: 16. Here the CDR3 DNA reads TGTGCCAGCAGCTATACTCCCATACCTCTAGCGGGAGTCACAGATACGCAGTATTTT. Amino acids: CASSYTPIPLAGVTDTQYF.

A few counts support this clonotype. The chain employs TRBV27 and TRBJ2-7; D may be TRBD1 (5 bases). Germline loops: CDR1 MNHEY, CDR2 SMNVEV (reference sequence). V was cut by 3 bases and J by 4 bases, with 10 bases left in between. The CDR3 is 13 amino acids. CDR3 nucleotide sequence: TGTGCCAGCAGTTTTAGGCAGGGATACGAGCAGTACTTC. Translating gives CASSFRQGYEQYF.

V gene TRBV12-3 or TRBV12-4 combines with J gene TRBJ2-5; D is undetermined. This CDR3 is 12 amino acids long. V shed 3 bases and J shed 4 bases, with 6 bases lying between them. The CDR3 nucleotides read TGTGCCAGCAGTTTTATTGTAGAGACCCAGTACTTC. Protein sequence: CASSFIVETQYF.

This clonotype was seen only a few times. The chain uses TRBV9 and TRBJ2-2, with a tentative D call TRBD2 (5 bases). The CDR3 runs to 17 residues. Trimming pared 3 bases from V and 5 bases from J, leaving 20 bases between. CDR1 SGDLS and CDR2 YYNGEE come from the germline V gene. CDR3 loop: CASSAVSMGAVTGELFF. The CDR3 bases are TGTGCCAGCAGCGCCGTATCTATGGGAGCGGTTACCGGGGAGCTGTTTTTT.

This clonotype was observed a few times. The V and J genes are TRBV20-1 and TRBJ1-2; unclear D gene. Trimming shortened V by 0 bases and J by 2 bases, and 10 bases separated the two germline ends. Germline-derived CDR1 and CDR2 are DFQATT and SNEGSKA (reference sequence). The CDR3 contains 14 residues. CDR3: CSARDVQANYGYTF. The CDR3 nucleotides read TGCAGTGCTAGAGATGTTCAGGCAAACTATGGCTACACCTTC.

This clonotype was seen a handful of times. V and J are TRBV7-8 and TRBJ2-1; perhaps TRBD2 as D (6 bases). Germline V gives CDR1 SGHVS, CDR2 FQNEAQ. The CDR3 length is 16 residues. Trimming took 5 bases from V and 6 from J, leaving 20 bases between them. This CDR3 reads CASSLWTNLDPNEQFF. The CDR3 bases are TGTGCCAGCAGCCTTTGGACTAACCTAGATCCCAATGAGCAGTTCTTC.

The V gene is TRBV10-3, the J gene TRBJ1-5; unclear D gene. The V end was cut by 6 bases, the J end by 7 bases, with 10 bases between. The CDR3 spans 12 residues. CDR1 is ENHRY, CDR2 SYGVKD, per germline. CDR3 nucleotide sequence: TGTGCCATCAGGGAGGGTGAGCAGCCCCAGCATTTT. Amino acids: CAIREGEQPQHF.

This chain uses TRBV24-1 with TRBJ1-4; tentative D call: TRBD1 (5 bases). The ends were cut back, 10 bases at V and 0 bases at J, with 14 bases in the middle. The CDR3 is made up of 15 amino acids. The germline V gene has CDR1 KGHDR and CDR2 SFDVKD. The CDR3 loop is CATTSPGATNEKLFF. CDR3 DNA sequence: TGTGCCACTACATCCCCGGGGGCAACTAATGAAAAACTGTTTTTT.

This clonotype showed up just a few times. This sequence joins TRBV6-2 or TRBV6-3 and TRBJ2-1; 9 bases agree with TRBD1. Germline CDR1 MNHEY, CDR2 SVGEGT. V shed 6 bases and J 3 bases; nucleotides not matched to a gene: 9. CDR3 size: 16 residues. The CDR3 DNA sequence: TGTGCCAGCAGCGCCATCGGGACAGGGAACTACAATGAGCAGTTCTTC. The encoded protein is CASSAIGTGNYNEQFF.

Many counts were recorded for this clonotype. CDR3 in amino acids: CASRIRQEGHYTF. The CDR3 DNA sequence: TGTGCCAGCAGGATTAGACAGGAGGGTCACTACACCTTC. This chain uses TRBV6-1 with TRBJ1-2; D is possibly TRBD1 (6 bases). V lost 6 bases and J 10 bases, leaving 18 bases between the germline ends. Germline CDR1 reads MNHNS; CDR2 reads SASEGT. This CDR3 is 13 amino acids long.

In its sample, this clonotype was seen a few times. V usage is TRBV9 and J usage is TRBJ2-5; D may correspond to TRBD1 or TRBD2 (6 bases each). Trimming pared 3 bases from V and 2 bases from J, leaving 11 bases between. The CDR3 runs to 14 residues. Germline CDR1 SGDLS, CDR2 YYNGEE. The CDR3 region is CASSGPGAQETQYF. In DNA form, the CDR3 reads TGTGCCAGCAGCGGACCGGGGGCGCAAGAGACCCAGTACTTC. The full variable domain, in which reference TRBV9 and TRBJ2-5 provide the parts outside the CDR3, is DSGVTQTPKHLITATGQRVTLRCSPRSGDLSVYWYQQSLDQGLQFLIQYYNGEERAKGNILERFSAQQFPDLHSELNLSSLELGDSALYFCASSGPGAQETQYFGPGTRLLVL.

V gene TRBV3-1 combines with J gene TRBJ2-3; D is unresolved. V shed 2 bases and J shed 4 bases, with 4 bases lying between them. There are 12 residues in the CDR3. Per germline, CDR1 LGHDT and CDR2 YNNKEL (reference sequence). CDR3 sequence reads: CASSQSADTQYF. In DNA, the CDR3 is TGTGCCAGCAGCCAATCGGCAGATACGCAGTATTTT.

This clonotype appeared many times. The chain uses TRBV29-1 and TRBJ2-3, with no clear D. Trimming shortened V by 6 bases and J by 6 bases, and 13 bases separated the two germline ends. The CDR3 runs 12 residues. Per germline, CDR1 SQVTM and CDR2 ANQGSEA. The CDR3 DNA reads TGCAGCGTCGAACCAGGATCGGATACGCAGTATTTT. The encoded protein is CSVEPGSDTQYF.

The rearrangement joins TRBV6-5 to TRBJ2-1; 10 bases match TRBD2. The V segment lost 6 bases and the J segment 7 bases; nucleotides outside the gene matches: 3. Looked up from germline, CDR1 is MNHEY and CDR2 is SVGAGI. CDR3 length: 13 residues. As DNA, the CDR3 is TGTGCCAGCAGACTAGCGGGACCGAATGAGCAGTTCTTC. It is translated as CASRLAGPNEQFF.

This clonotype was detected only a few times. The chain joins TRBV6-5 to TRBJ2-4, with 7 positions matching TRBD1. The CDR3 runs 15 residues. Germline CDR1 is MNHEY and CDR2 is SVGAGI. The ends lost 4 bases at V and 0 bases at J; junction bases unmatched: 3. The CDR3, as DNA: TGTGCCAGCAGTTCCGGGACAGTAGCCAAAAACATTCAGTACTTC. Translation gives CASSSGTVAKNIQYF.

This clonotype was recorded a few times. V usage is TRBV6-5 and J usage is TRBJ2-7; no clear D gene. Looked up from germline, CDR1 is MNHEY and CDR2 is SVGAGI. The V end lost 5 bases, the J end lost 6 bases, and 17 bases lay between the germline ends. CDR3 length: 14 residues. CDR3 protein: CASSLTTEISEQYF. The CDR3 coding sequence is TGTGCCAGCAGTCTAACGACGGAAATCAGCGAGCAGTACTTC.

The chain has TRBV11-1 and TRBJ2-1; the D gene is possibly TRBD2 (6 bases). V lost 6 bases to trimming and J lost 10 bases, with 16 bases between them. The CDR3 length is 13 residues. The germline V gene has CDR1 SGHAT and CDR2 FQDESV (reference sequence). The CDR3 here is CASRRPIGGEQFF. The CDR3 DNA sequence: TGTGCCAGCAGGCGCCCCATTGGGGGGGAGCAGTTCTTC. The full variable domain, rest sourced from reference TRBV11-1 and TRBJ2-1, is EAEVAQSPRYKITEKSQAVAFWCDPISGHATLYWYRQILGQGPELLVQFQDESVVDDSQLPKDRFSAERLKGVDSTLKIQPAELGDSAMYLCASRRPIGGEQFFGPGTRLTVL.

The sample holds many counts of this clonotype. V usage is TRBV28 and J usage is TRBJ2-7; 9 nucleotides agree with TRBD2. The CDR3 loop spans 14 amino acids. Germline V gene sequence: CDR1 MDHEN, CDR2 SYDVKM. The junction had 10 bases not matched to a gene; V was cut back by 7 bases and J by 6 bases. The CDR3 region is CASTLAGATSEQYF. In nucleotides, the CDR3 is TGTGCCAGCACCTTAGCGGGAGCAACTTCCGAGCAGTACTTC.

V usage is TRBV7-2 and J usage is TRBJ2-1; the D is unclear. CDR1 and CDR2 (germline): SGHTA, FQGNSA. The CDR3 is 15 amino acids. The ends were cut back, 1 base at V and 0 bases at J, with 7 bases in the middle. CDR3 sequence reads: CASSLDSSSYNEQFF. As DNA, the CDR3 is TGTGCCAGCAGCTTAGATTCTAGCTCCTACAATGAGCAGTTCTTC. The entire variable domain, with the rest obtained from reference TRBV7-2 and TRBJ2-1, is as follows: GAGVSQSPSNKVTEKGKDVELRCDPISGHTALYWYRQSLGQGLEFLIYFQGNSAPDKSGLPSDRFSAERTGGSVSTLTIQRTQQEDSAVYLCASSLDSSSYNEQFFGPGTRLTVL.

This clonotype came up a few times. The chain carries TRBV20-1 and TRBJ2-2; 11 positions agree with TRBD2. Germline V gene data show CDR1 as DFQATT and CDR2 as SNEGSKA (reference sequence). Trimming removed 6 bases from V and 4 bases from J; junction bases left unmatched: 10. This CDR3 is 16 amino acids long. The CDR3 DNA follows: TGCAGTGCAATTAGCGGGAGGGCTAGGGTCACCGGGGAGCTGTTTTTT. Its translation is CSAISGRARVTGELFF.

V and J are TRBV7-9 and TRBJ2-3, with D perhaps TRBD1 (6 bases). Germline CDR1 and CDR2: SEHNR and FQNEAQ (reference sequence). The CDR3 covers 15 residues. Deletions cut 0 bases from V and 0 bases from J, with 7 bases between. This chain's CDR3 is CASSLAQGSTDTQYF. The CDR3 DNA is TGTGCCAGCAGCTTAGCGCAGGGGAGCACAGATACGCAGTATTTT.

This clonotype was observed many times. CDR3 amino acids: CASSRNNGGGQPQHF. CDR3 DNA sequence: TGTGCCAGCAGCCGGAACAACGGGGGGGGGCAGCCCCAGCATTTT. The rearrangement links TRBV6-2 or TRBV6-3 to TRBJ1-5; weak D call: TRBD1 (5 bases). CDR1 and CDR2 from the germline V gene are MNHEY and SVGEGT. The CDR3 contains 15 residues. V was pared by 6 bases and J by 7 bases, with 19 bases between.

This sequence joins TRBV27 and TRBJ2-7; TRBD1 might be the D (7 bases). The V and J ends lost 7 bases and 2 bases respectively, with 15 bases between them. Germline values: CDR1 MNHEY, CDR2 SMNVEV (reference sequence). CDR3 length: 14 residues. CDR3 bases: TGTGCCAGCACCCCCGGCAGGGGGGCCTACGAGCAGTACTTC. The encoded protein is CASTPGRGAYEQYF.

The sample holds a few counts of this clonotype. The chain employs TRBV7-8 and TRBJ1-3; D not resolved. CDR1 and CDR2 from the germline V gene are SGHVS and FQNEAQ. The V end lost 0 bases, the J end lost 0 bases, and 9 bases lay between the germline ends. This CDR3 contains 16 residues. CDR3 loop: CASSLAPTASGNTIYF. The CDR3 DNA is TGTGCCAGCAGCTTAGCGCCAACAGCCTCTGGAAACACCATATATTTT.

A few counts support this clonotype. The genes are TRBV7-8 and TRBJ2-7; a weak D match, TRBD2 (6 bases). Germline V gene lookup returns CDR1 SGHVS and CDR2 FQNEAQ. Trimming cost V 7 bases and J 2 bases, with 24 bases left between them. The CDR3 runs 17 residues. The CDR3 loop reads CASTVHRVGRLPYEQYF. CDR3 in DNA: TGTGCCAGCACCGTCCACAGAGTCGGGAGACTACCCTACGAGCAGTACTTC.

This clonotype was counted ten times or more. The chain combines TRBV28 with TRBJ2-7, with TRBD2 identical over 7 bases. Losses at the gene ends were 3 bases for V and 4 bases for J; bases not matched to a gene: 3. This CDR3 comprises 13 residues. Germline V CDR1 and CDR2: MDHEN, SYDVKM. The CDR3 DNA reads TGTGCCAGCAGTTTGGGACTACCTTACGAGCAGTACTTC. This translates into CASSLGLPYEQYF.

Worth noting for this clonotype: A read error is possible here, since a much larger clone lies one base away. Here the CDR3 DNA reads TGTGCCAGCAGCGTATCGGGTAGCGGGGCGAAAGGTCGGCAGTTCTTC. This gives the protein CASSVSGSGAKGRQFF. This chain joins TRBV9 and TRBJ2-1; 8 nucleotides align to TRBD2. CDR1 and CDR2 (germline): SGDLS, YYNGEE. This CDR3 has 16 amino acids. V dropped 1 base and J dropped 12; count of bases not matched to a gene: 15.